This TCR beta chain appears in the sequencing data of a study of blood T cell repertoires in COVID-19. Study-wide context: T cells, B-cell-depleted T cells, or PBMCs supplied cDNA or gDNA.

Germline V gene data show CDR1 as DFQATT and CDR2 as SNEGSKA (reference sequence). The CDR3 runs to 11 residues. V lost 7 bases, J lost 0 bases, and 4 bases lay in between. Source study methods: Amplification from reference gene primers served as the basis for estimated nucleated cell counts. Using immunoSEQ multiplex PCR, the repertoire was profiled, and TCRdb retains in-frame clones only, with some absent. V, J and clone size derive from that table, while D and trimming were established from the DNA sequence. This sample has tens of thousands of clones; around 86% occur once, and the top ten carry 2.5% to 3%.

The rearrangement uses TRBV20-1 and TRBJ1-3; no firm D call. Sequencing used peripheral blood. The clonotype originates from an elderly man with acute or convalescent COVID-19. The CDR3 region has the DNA TGCAGTGTTAACTCTGGAAACACCATATATTTT. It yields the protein CSVNSGNTIYF.